Sequencing of this TCR beta chain was carried out in a study of blood T cell repertoires in COVID-19. The germline V gene encodes CDR1 SGHKS and CDR2 YYEKEE (reference sequence). The CDR3 is made up of 17 amino acids. Trimming shortened V by 4 bases and J by 2 bases, and 18 bases separated the two germline ends. Generated by immunoSEQ multiplex PCR, the TCRdb table keeps only in-frame clones and is missing some. The sample records around 240,000 clones, approximately 82% being singletons. The gene calls are TRBV5-5 and TRBJ2-2; D unclear. The source of this sequence is a woman between 40 and 50 years old who had recovered from COVID-19. Sequencing used peripheral blood. CDR3 residues: CASSPSGWAYNTGELFF. The CDR3 coding sequence is TGTGCCAGCAGCCCCTCTGGCTGGGCTTACAACACCGGGGAGCTGTTTTTT.